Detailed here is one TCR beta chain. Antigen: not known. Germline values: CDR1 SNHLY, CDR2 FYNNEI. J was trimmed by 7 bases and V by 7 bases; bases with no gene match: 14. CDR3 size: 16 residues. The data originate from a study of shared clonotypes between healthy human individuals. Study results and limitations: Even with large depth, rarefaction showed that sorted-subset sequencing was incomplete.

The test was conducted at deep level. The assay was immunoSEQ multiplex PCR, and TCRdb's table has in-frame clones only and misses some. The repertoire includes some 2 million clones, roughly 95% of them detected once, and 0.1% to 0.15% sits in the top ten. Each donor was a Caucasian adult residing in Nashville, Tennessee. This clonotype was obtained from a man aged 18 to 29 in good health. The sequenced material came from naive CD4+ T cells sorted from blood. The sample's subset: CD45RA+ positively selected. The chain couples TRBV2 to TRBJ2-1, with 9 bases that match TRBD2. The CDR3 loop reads CASTSEGLARRNEQFF. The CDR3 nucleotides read TGTGCCAGCACTTCGGAAGGACTAGCGCGTCGTAATGAGCAGTTCTTC.